This T cell receptor beta chain was identified during a study of T cell responses to AZD1222 COVID-19 vaccine. Analysis merged second doses at about 4 or about 12 weeks. Study results and limitations: Dominant CD4 TCR responses targeted spike regions 160-218 and 743-854. Two AZD1222 administrations were followed by greater Spike-specific TCR breadth and depth. Nearly half of unique spike-specific TCRs reportedly avoided B.1.351 and B.1.1.7 mutated regions.

Remarks on this clone: Its antigen is unknown.

TCRdb's table, derived via immunoSEQ multiplex PCR, lists solely in-frame clones and lacks some. Of fewer than 90,000 clones in the sample, approximately 90% were seen once. This receptor was taken from an adult who received the AZD1222 COVID-19 vaccine. The sequencing used peripheral blood, collected 28 days after the second AZD1222 dose.

CDR3 sequence (DNA): TGTGCCAGTAGCCTACTAGCAACCACAGATACGCAGTATTTT. It yields the protein CASSLLATTDTQYF. The rearrangement links TRBV19 to TRBJ2-3, with a tentative D call TRBD2 (6 bases). Germline values: CDR1 LNHDA, CDR2 SQIVND (reference sequence). Trimming cost V 6 bases and J 2 bases, with 12 bases left between them. This CDR3 is 14 amino acids long.